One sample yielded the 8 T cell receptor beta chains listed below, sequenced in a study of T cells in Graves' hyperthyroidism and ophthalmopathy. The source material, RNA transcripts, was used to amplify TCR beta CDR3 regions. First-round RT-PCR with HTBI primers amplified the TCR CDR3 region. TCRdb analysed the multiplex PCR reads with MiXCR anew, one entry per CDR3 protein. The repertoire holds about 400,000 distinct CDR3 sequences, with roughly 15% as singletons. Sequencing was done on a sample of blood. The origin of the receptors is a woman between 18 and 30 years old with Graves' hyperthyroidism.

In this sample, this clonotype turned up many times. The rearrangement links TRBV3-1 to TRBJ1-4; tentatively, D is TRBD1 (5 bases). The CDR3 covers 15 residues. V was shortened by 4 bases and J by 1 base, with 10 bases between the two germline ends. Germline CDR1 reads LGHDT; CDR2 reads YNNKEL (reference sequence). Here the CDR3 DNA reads TGTGCCAGCAGCCGGGGACTGATAACTAATGAAAAACTGTTTTTT. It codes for CASSRGLITNEKLFF. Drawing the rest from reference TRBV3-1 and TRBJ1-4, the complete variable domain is DTAVSQTPKYLVTQMGNDKSIKCEQNLGHDTMYWYKQDSKKFLKIMFSYNNKELIINETVPNRFSPKSPDKAHLNLHINSLELGDSAVYFCASSRGLITNEKLFFGSGTQLSVL.

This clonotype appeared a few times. The CDR3 loop reads CASKGMNTEAFF. The DNA for the CDR3 is TGTGCCAGCAAGGGAATGAACACTGAAGCTTTCTTT. V usage is TRBV11-2 and J usage is TRBJ1-1, with D unclear. This CDR3 is 12 amino acids long. Germline V gene data show CDR1 as SGHAT and CDR2 as FQNNGV. V was clipped by 7 bases and J by 0 bases, with 6 bases between them.

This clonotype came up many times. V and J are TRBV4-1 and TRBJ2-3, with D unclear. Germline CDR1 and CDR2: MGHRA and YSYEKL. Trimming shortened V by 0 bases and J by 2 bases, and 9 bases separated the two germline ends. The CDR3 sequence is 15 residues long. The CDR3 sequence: CASSQDITTTDTQYF. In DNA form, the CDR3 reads TGCGCCAGCAGCCAAGATATAACCACCACAGATACGCAGTATTTT.

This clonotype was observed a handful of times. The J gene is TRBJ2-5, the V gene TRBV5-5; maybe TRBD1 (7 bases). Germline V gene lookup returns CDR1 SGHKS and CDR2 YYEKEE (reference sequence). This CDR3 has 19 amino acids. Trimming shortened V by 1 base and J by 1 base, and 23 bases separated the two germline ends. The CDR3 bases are TGTGCCAGCAGCTTGTCCGTTACGCGGGACAGTCTCATCCAAGAGACCCAGTACTTC. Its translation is CASSLSVTRDSLIQETQYF.

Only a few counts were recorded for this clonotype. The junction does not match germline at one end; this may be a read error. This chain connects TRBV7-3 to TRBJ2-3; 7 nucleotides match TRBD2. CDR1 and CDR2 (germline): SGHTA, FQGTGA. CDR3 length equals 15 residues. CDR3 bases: TGTGCCAGCAGCTTAGACGGGGGGAGTACAGGTACGCAGTATTTT. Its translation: CASSLDGGSTGTQYF. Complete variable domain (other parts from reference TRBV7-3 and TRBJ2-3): GAGVSQTPSNKVTEKGKYVELRCDPISGHTALYWYRQSLGQGPEFLIYFQGTGAADDSGLPNDRFFAVRPEGSVSTLKIQRTERGDSAVYLCASSLDGGSTGTQYFGPGTRLTVL.

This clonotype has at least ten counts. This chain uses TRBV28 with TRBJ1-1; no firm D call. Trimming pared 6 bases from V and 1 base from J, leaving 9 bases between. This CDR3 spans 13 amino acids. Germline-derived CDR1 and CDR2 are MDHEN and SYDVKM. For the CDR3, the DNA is TGTGCCAGCAGCCGATTGGGGAACACTGAAGCTTTCTTT. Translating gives CASSRLGNTEAFF.

CDR3 DNA: TGTGCCAGTAGTATAGAGGGAGGTAGAGGGAATCAGCCCCAGCATTTT. Encoded protein: CASSIEGGRGNQPQHF. The rearrangement joins TRBV19 to TRBJ1-5, with no clear D. CDR1 and CDR2 (germline): LNHDA, SQIVND (reference sequence). V was cut by 0 bases and J by 4 bases, with 13 bases left in between. CDR3 length equals 16 residues.

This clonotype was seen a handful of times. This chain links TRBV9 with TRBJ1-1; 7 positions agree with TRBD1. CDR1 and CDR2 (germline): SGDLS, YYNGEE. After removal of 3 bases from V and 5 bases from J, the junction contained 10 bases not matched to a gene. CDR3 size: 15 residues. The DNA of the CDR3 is TGTGCCAGCAGCGGGGTCTTCACAGGGGATACTGAAGCTTTCTTT. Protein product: CASSGVFTGDTEAFF.